Sequencing of this TCR beta chain was carried out in a study of blood T cell repertoires in COVID-19. About the research overall: Material from acute and convalescent COVID-19 was sourced from the United States, Italy and Spain. The analysed material was cDNA or gDNA that came from T cells, B-cell-depleted T cells, or PBMCs.

Seattle patients were enrolled during active infection and followed longitudinally. How the authors handled the data: Researchers report that nucleated cell counts were estimated from reference gene primer amplification. Data came from immunoSEQ multiplex PCR; TCRdb stores just in-frame clones and leaves some out. Clone size and V and J calls were adopted from that table, with D and trimming inferred from the DNA. This sample carries around 270,000 clones, roughly four fifths of them seen once, and the ten largest clones take 15% to 19%. Germline V gene data show CDR1 as SGHRS and CDR2 as YFSETQ. The CDR3 length is 14 residues. V shed 4 bases, J shed 5 bases, and the junction held 5 bases outside the gene matches. As to this clone: Other nucleotide sequences in the sample specify the same CDR3.

The origin of this receptor is a person aged 70 to 85 with COVID-19, enrolled during active disease. The V and J genes are TRBV5-1 and TRBJ2-1; 8 positions agree with TRBD1. Sequenced material: peripheral blood. CDR3 loop: CASSRTGRNNEQFF. DNA of the CDR3: TGCGCCAGCAGCCGGACAGGGCGCAACAATGAGCAGTTCTTC.